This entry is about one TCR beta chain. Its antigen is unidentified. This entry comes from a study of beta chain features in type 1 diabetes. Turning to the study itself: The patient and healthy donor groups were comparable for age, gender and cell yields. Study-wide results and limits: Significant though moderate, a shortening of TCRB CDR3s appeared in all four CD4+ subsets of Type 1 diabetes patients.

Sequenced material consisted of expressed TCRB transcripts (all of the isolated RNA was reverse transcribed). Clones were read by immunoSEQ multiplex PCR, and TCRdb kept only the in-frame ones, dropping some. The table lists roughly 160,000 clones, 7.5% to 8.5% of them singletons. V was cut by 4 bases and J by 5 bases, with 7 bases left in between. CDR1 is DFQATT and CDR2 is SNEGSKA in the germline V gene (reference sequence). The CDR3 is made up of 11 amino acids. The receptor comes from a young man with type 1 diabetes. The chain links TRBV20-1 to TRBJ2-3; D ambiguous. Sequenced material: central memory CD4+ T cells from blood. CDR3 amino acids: CSANRVDTQYF. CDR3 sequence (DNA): TGCAGTGCTAACCGGGTAGATACGCAGTATTTT.